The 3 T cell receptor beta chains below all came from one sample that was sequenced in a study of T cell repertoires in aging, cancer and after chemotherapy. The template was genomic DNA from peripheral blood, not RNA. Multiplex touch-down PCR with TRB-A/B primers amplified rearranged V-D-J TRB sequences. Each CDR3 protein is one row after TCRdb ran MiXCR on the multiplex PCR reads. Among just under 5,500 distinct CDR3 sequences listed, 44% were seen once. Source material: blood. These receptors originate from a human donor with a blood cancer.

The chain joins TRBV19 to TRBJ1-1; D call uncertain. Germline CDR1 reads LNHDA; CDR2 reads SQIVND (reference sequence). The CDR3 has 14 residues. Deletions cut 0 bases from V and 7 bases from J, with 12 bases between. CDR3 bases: TGTGCCAGTAGTATAGATTCCTCTTTATATGAAGCTTTCTTT. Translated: CASSIDSSLYEAFF.

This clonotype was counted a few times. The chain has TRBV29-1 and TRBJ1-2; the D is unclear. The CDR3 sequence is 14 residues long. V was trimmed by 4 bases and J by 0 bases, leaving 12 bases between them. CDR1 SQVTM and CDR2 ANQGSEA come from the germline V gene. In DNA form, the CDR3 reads TGCAGCGTTGCTTACCACTTATCTAACTATGGCTACACCTTC. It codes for CSVAYHLSNYGYTF.

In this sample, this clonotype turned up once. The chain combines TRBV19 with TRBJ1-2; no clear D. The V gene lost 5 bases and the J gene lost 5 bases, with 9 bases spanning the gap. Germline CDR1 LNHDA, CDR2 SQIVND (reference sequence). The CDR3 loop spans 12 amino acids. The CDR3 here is CASSLWSYGYTF. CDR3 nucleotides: TGTGCCAGTAGTCTATGGAGTTATGGCTACACCTTC.